This T cell receptor (beta chain) was recorded in a study of cytomegalovirus exposure and HLA in healthy donors (dated by TCRdb to about 2017). Notes on the research overall: In an earlier analysis of under 600 of the donors, 250 to 350 Gb of sequence data and 117 million unique TCR beta sequences from 150 million to 200 million T cells were reported. In an earlier analysis of roughly 540 of the donors, high-throughput TCR beta sequencing was used to judge whether each TCR beta V gene segment behaved as functional or pseudogenic. The T cell repertoires of several hundred subjects were profiled by immunosequencing and related to cytomegalovirus serostatus. A later genetic analysis took genome-wide SNP genotypes for about 60% of the roughly 670 donors and used that subset as a discovery cohort. A separate validation cohort of 100 to 150 different subjects was used in addition to the 666-subject first cohort. Every discovery cohort repertoire had been produced on one sequencing platform. High-throughput TCR immunosequencing, statistical association of individual TCRs with disease status, and machine learning were combined to predict cytomegalovirus infection status. Donor age, sex, ethnicity and CMV serostatus were collected together with the repertoire data. The number of donors typed differed by locus, with about 629-640 for A, B, C, DRB1 and DQB1, approximately 500 for DQA1, 600 to 610 for DPA1, and some 470 for DPB1. The study aimed to test whether signatures of past pathogen exposure could be identified by cataloging public T cell receptors. Class I and class II HLA loci were covered by the typing at four-digit resolution. In a later analysis, previously published TCR beta repertoires from more than 500 donors were re-analyzed and high-resolution HLA genotyping was added so that TCR occurrence patterns could be studied. On average, around 230,000 unique TCR beta nucleotide sequences were sequenced per donor among about 400 genotyped donors of the cohort, with 15% to 20% of those sequences being non-productive. Rather than using new phenotypic data, the later analysis identified candidate immune exposures from TCR beta sequences and from how often those sequences occurred across donors. Approximately 330 gigabases of sequencing data and around 90 million unique TCR sequences made up an early release that covered several hundred HLA-typed donors. Several DR-DQ haplotypes were treated as single units for association and clustering because of strong linkage in the cohort. The genetic ancestry cluster associated with self-reported Caucasian donors included 81% of the 398 genotyped donors. The paper's findings and limits, for the study overall: Across donors, most TCR sequences were observed very rarely, whereas some public TCRs were present in many individuals. The sequencing pipeline was judged likely to have produced a cluster of highly shared sequence variants as a technical artifact. Strong co-occurrence of HLA alleles, especially DR and DQ, made assigning TCR associations to individual alleles difficult. A further reported finding was that TCR beta sequences accurately predicted the HLA-A and HLA-B alleles for most subjects in the first cohort. A later analysis associated roughly 17,000 TCR beta sequences with specific HLA alleles at a false discovery rate of 0.05. The earlier analysis of approximately 590 of the donors excluded some 16 rarely observed V segments, including chromosome 9 orphons, because counts were too low. Because HLA typing was unavailable for some donors at each locus, only the typed subset was used in association tests. The cohort was sequenced for TCR beta chains only, and without alpha or paired-chain data the features that could be detected were limited. Compared with equally common non-associated chains, HLA-associated TCR beta chains in a later analysis were more clonally expanded and had lower generation probabilities. The authors suggested that the approach could potentially be extended to other disease states and immunological phenotypes. A later analysis found that most CMV-associated TCR beta chains appeared HLA-restricted, with HLA associations seemingly driven largely by CMV exposure. The 87-base-pair reads could not distinguish some IMGT-functional V segments, including TRBV6-2 and TRBV6-3, so those segments were excluded. An association between a missense DCLRE1C variant and V-gene and J-gene trimming of TCR beta chains was found in a later genetic analysis and replicated in an independent cohort. A total of fewer than 200 TCR beta chains were listed by the study as associated with cytomegalovirus. Presence/absence analyses assumed roughly uniform sequencing depth across donors, an assumption that may not hold. The classifier was reported to diagnose cytomegalovirus status with high specificity and sensitivity in both the original cohort and the validation cohort. In a later analysis, TCR association rates were found to vary across HLA loci, with the most associated TCRs seen for DRB1 alleles and the fewest for HLA-C alleles. According to a later analysis, parvovirus B19, influenza, CMV and Epstein-Barr virus appeared linked to several top co-occurrence clusters. An earlier analysis of approximately 530 of the donors showed that most TCR beta V segments appeared in productive rearrangements either about 87% or about 30% of the time, which broadly matched IMGT annotations. For the cohort, immune exposure information was limited to CMV serostatus. Three of the identified cytomegalovirus-associated TCR beta chains were confirmed in vitro to be specific for cytomegalovirus antigens. A later genetic analysis reported fewer N-insertions in productive TCRs among donors in an Asian-associated ancestry cluster than the approximately 700-donor mean. Linkage disequilibrium might explain the correlated functional status among segregating V segments, but an unknown experimental factor could not be excluded.

The cohort was made up of approximately 670 healthy bone marrow donors. All cohort members were sampled while nominally healthy, although unrecorded immune exposures were likely present. The donor was CMV seropositive and belonged to the group of 250 to 350 seropositive cohort members. A peripheral blood sample was collected from each donor, and TCR beta sequencing was performed on peripheral blood mononuclear cells. Genomic DNA extraction from the blood cell samples was performed with the Qiagen DNeasy Blood Extraction Kit. Libraries were made using the immunoSEQ multiplex PCR assay. For the multiplex PCR, a mixture combining 60 forward primers for TCR Vbeta segments and 13 reverse primers for TCR Jbeta segments was used. The CDR3 region of rearranged TCR beta genes was amplified from genomic DNA with a multiplex PCR assay. The Illumina HiSeq System was used to sequence the amplified TCR beta libraries as 87-base-pair reads. The source study handled its data this way. A later analysis counted tens of millions of unique TCR beta chains across the roughly 700 repertoires, and 9.5 million to 11 million of these chains were shared by at least two donors. Raw reads were error-corrected and collapsed into unique sequences with a nearest-neighbor algorithm that merged closely related sequences to remove PCR and sequencing errors. CDR3 sequences were aligned to IMGT reference sequences to assign V, D and J gene segments. For a sequence to be retained, at least a six-nucleotide match to both a V gene segment and a J gene segment was required. Rearrangements were classified as productive when the CDR3 lacked stop codons and remained in frame with V and J, and all other rearrangements were classified as non-productive. CDR3 was defined by IMGT convention, running from the second conserved V-encoded cysteine to the conserved J-encoded phenylalanine. In an earlier analysis of some 550 of the donors, sequences lacking an unambiguous match to a single V gene segment were excluded. In an earlier analysis of several hundred of the donors, V segments were called functional above 56.7% productive rearrangements and were called segregating when the between-donor standard deviation exceeded 5%. A statistical classification framework was built to diagnose cytomegalovirus status from the catalog of TCR beta chain sequences. In a later analysis, V and J genes were assigned by comparing TCR nucleotide sequences against IMGT/GENE-DB human TR gene sequences. Using the TCRdist pipeline, a later analysis assigned CDR3 sequences along with most-parsimonious VDJ recombination scenarios. A later analysis defined each TCR beta chain by its CDR3 amino acid sequence plus V-gene family, and excluded reads lacking a unique V-gene family. As a way to deal with suspected cross-contamination and a sequencing artifact, a later analysis dropped roughly 600 nucleotide sequences that were highly shared and had low generation probability. For each public chain, a later analysis derived a clonal expansion index from normalized ranks of inferred template counts within each repertoire. Generation probabilities in a later analysis came from a VDJ recombination model fitted to out-of-frame rearrangements, and those results were checked against IGoR. In a later analysis, hypergeometric tests were used to score TCR-TCR, TCR-HLA and TCR-CMV co-occurrence, with a repertoire-size bias correction applied to TCR pairs. In a later analysis, false discovery rates were estimated by permuting HLA or CMV assignments 20 times. A later analysis grouped co-occurring TCRs with DBSCAN, adding TCRdist sequence similarity when clustering within HLA-allele-positive subsets. Repertoires with fewer than 30,000 or more than 120,000 public chains, plus five repertoires with anomalous nucleotide sharing, were excluded from co-occurrence clustering. TCRdb limited this immuneACCESS table to in-frame rearrangements with V and J called. A share of clones is missing; checked studies link under half to unresolved V genes, and the rest is unexplained. V, J and clone size were drawn from that table, and D and trimming were deduced from the DNA. In this sample the table shows 180,000 or so clones, 75% of which occur a single time. Together, the top ten hold around 8% of the sample.

The CDR3, from cysteine to phenylalanine, totals 14 residues. Only the CDR3 portion is preserved as DNA: 42 bases, with reading frame beginning at the first base. CDR1 and CDR2 were assigned from the germline V gene as ENHRY and SYGVKD. V is trimmed back by 6 bases and J by 2 bases, and the junction contains 4 bases that no gene match accounts for. In regard to this clone: Its antigen has not been determined. No base-level quality is on record; no much larger clone is a single base apart.

This receptor was taken from a woman aged 40 to 50 in good health and CMV-seropositive. The sample was PBMCs. This chain is built from TRBV10-3 and TRBJ2-7, with 10 bases aligning to TRBD1. The nucleotide sequence reads as follows: TGTGCCATCAGGGGGACAGGGGACACCTACGAGCAGTACTTC. This sequence encodes CAIRGTGDTYEQYF.